This TCR beta chain appears in the sequencing data of a study of cytomegalovirus exposure and HLA in healthy donors. Study-wide points: A few chains linked to CMV were shown in vitro to be specific for CMV antigens. It was 164 TCR beta chains that were listed as cytomegalovirus-associated. Per published reports, the classifier diagnosed cytomegalovirus status with high specificity and sensitivity.

The data were produced by immunoSEQ multiplex PCR, yet TCRdb's version contains in-frame clones alone and is incomplete. The sample yields about 330,000 clones, roughly 90% seen once. CDR1 and CDR2 from the germline V gene are SGHTA and FQGNSA. The V gene end was trimmed by 5 bases and the J gene end by 4 bases; junction bases not matched to a gene: 13. CDR3 length: 16 residues. This clone was detected ten times or more. Its antigen is undetermined. The V and J genes are TRBV7-2 and TRBJ2-7; the match to TRBD1 covers 8 bases. Sample: PBMCs. This clonotype was sampled from a woman under 30 in good health and CMV-seronegative. CDR3 sequence (DNA): TGTGCCAGCAGCGTCCCAGGGGGCGGCCTCTCATACGAGCAGTACTTC. Amino acid sequence: CASSVPGGGLSYEQYF.